This record covers a single T cell receptor (beta chain). Cohort assignment relied on participant-reported clinical history. Before being deemed recovered, Cohort 3 donors had two negative PCRs, clearance, or symptom resolution. The data were obtained in a study of blood T cell repertoires in COVID-19. Under the authors' procedure: Nucleated cell counts were estimated from reference gene primer amplification. Clones were sequenced by immunoSEQ multiplex PCR, and TCRdb holds only the in-frame ones, with some missing. D and trimming come from the DNA, and the V and J calls and clone size come from that table. The sample records 150,000 to 200,000 clones, about 80% being singletons. CDR3 length: 14 residues. From germline, CDR1 is KGHSH and CDR2 LQKENI. V shed 3 bases and J 4 bases; nucleotides not matched to a gene: 6.

This clonotype was sampled from a man aged 45-65 years who had recovered from COVID-19. Sequencing used PBMCs or T cells enriched from blood (not recorded which). The V and J genes are TRBV18 and TRBJ2-7; 7 bases are a match to TRBD1. The DNA for the CDR3 is TGTGCCAGCTCACCGGGGACAGAGGGGTACGAGCAGTACTTC. This translates into CASSPGTEGYEQYF.